The next 5 T cell receptor beta chains were all read from a single sample in a study of Ad26.COV2.S vaccination and SARS-CoV-2 variants. Assay: immunoSEQ multiplex PCR; the TCRdb copy retains only in-frame clones and omits some. This repertoire shows roughly 380,000 clones, 80% to 90% found once; its top ten account for around 3.7%. Treatment denoted: about 20 received Ad26.COV2.S at low or high dose, single or two shots; about 5 received placebo; per-sample allocation not given. Samples analyzed were those drawn on day 63 after the first vaccine or placebo injection. Sequenced here: peripheral blood, sampled in a trial of Ad26.COV2.S vaccine versus placebo. All receptors derive from a person between 18 and 65 years old who received the Ad26.COV2.S COVID-19 vaccine or a placebo.

J is TRBJ2-5 and V is TRBV7-9, with 7 bases fitting TRBD2. Trimming took 4 bases from V and 5 from J; bases not matched to a gene: 4. The CDR3 is 13 residues long. Germline V CDR1 and CDR2: SEHNR, FQNEAQ (reference sequence). This CDR3 reads CASSSDGGETQYF. In DNA, the CDR3 is TGTGCCAGCAGCTCCGACGGGGGGGAGACCCAGTACTTC.

The genes are TRBV7-3 and TRBJ2-7; D not certain. V shed 1 base and J shed 6 bases, with 10 bases lying between them. Germline assignment: CDR1 SGHTA and CDR2 FQGTGA. The CDR3 has 13 amino acids. The CDR3 coding sequence is TGTGCCAGCAGCTTAAACCCTAATCGCGAGCAGTACTTC. Its protein is CASSLNPNREQYF.

This clone appeared a single time. The rearrangement uses TRBV19 and TRBJ2-1, with D possibly being TRBD2 (6 bases). The CDR3 covers 15 residues. V was clipped by 2 bases and J by 6 bases, with 14 bases between them. CDR1 is LNHDA, CDR2 SQIVND, per germline (reference sequence). The CDR3 reads CASSIRRDPSNEQFF. CDR3 nucleotides: TGTGCCAGTAGTATAAGGAGGGACCCCAGCAATGAGCAGTTCTTC.

The J gene is TRBJ1-2, the V gene TRBV5-1; D is possibly TRBD1 (5 bases). V dropped 4 bases and J dropped 6 bases, with 19 bases sitting between them. The CDR3 is 15 residues long. CDR1 and CDR2 (germline): SGHRS, YFSETQ. DNA of the CDR3: TGCGCCAGCAGCCATCCGACAAGGGGACTGGATGGCTACACCTTC. This gives the protein CASSHPTRGLDGYTF.

This chain joins TRBV29-1 and TRBJ2-2, with a possible D match to TRBD1 (6 bases). Germline V gene data show CDR1 as SQVTM and CDR2 as ANQGSEA. The CDR3 is made up of 15 amino acids. V dropped 3 bases and J dropped 1 base, with 12 bases sitting between them. Here the CDR3 DNA reads TGCAGCGTTGATTCCGGGACAAGGAACACCGGGGAGCTGTTTTTT. Translating it yields CSVDSGTRNTGELFF.